This T cell receptor beta chain was recovered during a study of beta chain features in type 1 diabetes. This clone has a count of ten or more. Its specificity is not known. Trimming removed 1 base at V and 3 bases at J, with 13 bases between. From germline, CDR1 is SGHTA and CDR2 FQGTGA. The CDR3 length is 15 residues. Whole-study findings and limits: For patients and controls alike, PCR might favor shorter templates to the same degree. Across patients, naive, central memory and Treg TCRB repertoires exhibited apparently greater similarity than was observed across healthy donors. TCRB CDR3s from Type 1 diabetes patients were moderately but significantly shorter in all four CD4+ subsets.

What was sequenced were expressed TCRB transcripts, since all of the isolated RNA had been reverse transcribed. Only in-frame clones appear in the TCRdb table, and some are missing; sequencing was by immunoSEQ multiplex PCR. The data show some 150,000 clones, with about 13% seen just once and approximately 1.3% held by the top ten. One heparinised draw, averaging about 116 mL, was taken per donor. CD4+ cells of the naive, central memory, regulatory and stem cell-like memory types were sorted via CD45RO/CCR7/CD25/CD127/CD95/CD27. This sequence originates from a man aged 18 to 35 with type 1 diabetes. Sequenced: central memory CD4+ T cells from blood. This chain links TRBV7-3 with TRBJ2-7; no clear D gene. DNA of the CDR3: TGTGCCAGCAGCTTAATGGGCGGACCCGTCTACGAGCAGTACTTC. It encodes CASSLMGGPVYEQYF.